Detailed here is one T cell receptor (beta chain). The data were taken from a study of blood T cell repertoires in COVID-19. Study as a whole: PBMCs, B-cell-depleted T cells, or T cells were the source of the cDNA or gDNA that made up the material.

The table came from immunoSEQ multiplex PCR; TCRdb's copy has only in-frame clones and leaves some out. The sample holds under 130,000 clones, around four fifths seen once. The CDR3 extends over 14 amino acids. Germline V lookup: CDR1 LGHDT, CDR2 YNNKEL (reference sequence). V was clipped by 1 base and J by 6 bases, with 10 bases between them. The sequence came from a woman in her sixties or seventies with acute or convalescent COVID-19. The chain carries TRBV3-1 (or the pseudogene TRBV3-2) and TRBJ2-1; the D gene is possibly TRBD1 (5 bases). The sequenced sample was peripheral blood. CDR3 residues: CASSQALTVNEQFF. CDR3 DNA sequence: TGTGCCAGCAGCCAAGCACTGACAGTCAATGAGCAGTTCTTC.